This T cell receptor (beta chain) comes out of a study of T cell responses to AZD1222 COVID-19 vaccine. Findings of the study overall: Across the whole spike, CD4 TCRs peaked at regions 160-218 and 743-854. Spike-specific TCR depth and breadth grew after two AZD1222 doses. Among AZD1222 vaccinees, only five or six were seropositive at baseline.

Turning to this clone: The antigen is undetermined.

CDR1 SGHRS and CDR2 YFSETQ come from the germline V gene. This CDR3 has 15 residues. Deletions cut 4 bases from V and 4 bases from J, with 17 bases between. Profiled with immunoSEQ multiplex PCR; TCRdb holds only in-frame clones, not every one. This table has about 92,000 clones, approximately 90% appearing once. Here the sequenced sample was peripheral blood, taken on day 0 of AZD1222 vaccination. The rearrangement uses TRBV5-1 and TRBJ1-1; D is undetermined. The receptor comes from an adult in good health. CDR3 loop: CASSDDPRVSTEAFF. The CDR3 DNA is TGCGCCAGCAGCGACGACCCTCGGGTCAGCACTGAAGCTTTCTTT. The full variable domain, completed using reference TRBV5-1 and TRBJ1-1, is KAGVTQTPRYLIKTRGQQVTLSCSPISGHRSVSWYQQTPGQGLQFLFEYFSETQRNKGNFPGRFSGRQFSNSRSEMNVSTLELGDSALYLCASSDDPRVSTEAFFGQGTRLTVV.